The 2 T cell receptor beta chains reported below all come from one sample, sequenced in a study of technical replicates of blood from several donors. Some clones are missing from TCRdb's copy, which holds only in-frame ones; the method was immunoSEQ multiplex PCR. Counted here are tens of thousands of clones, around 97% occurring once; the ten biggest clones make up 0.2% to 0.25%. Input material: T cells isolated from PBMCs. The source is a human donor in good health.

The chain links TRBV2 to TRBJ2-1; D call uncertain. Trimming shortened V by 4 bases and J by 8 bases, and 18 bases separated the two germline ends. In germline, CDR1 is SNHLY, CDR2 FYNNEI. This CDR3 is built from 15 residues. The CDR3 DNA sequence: TGTGCCAGCAGTGCCCCGTCCCCTACCATGGATGAGCAGTTCTTC. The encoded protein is CASSAPSPTMDEQFF.

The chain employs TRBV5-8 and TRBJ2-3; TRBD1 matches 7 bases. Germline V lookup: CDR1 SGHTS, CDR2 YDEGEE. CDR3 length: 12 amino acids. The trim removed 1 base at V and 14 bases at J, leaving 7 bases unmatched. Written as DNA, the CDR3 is TGTGCCAGCAGCTTGCGAACGGGACAGCCGTATTTT. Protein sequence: CASSLRTGQPYF.